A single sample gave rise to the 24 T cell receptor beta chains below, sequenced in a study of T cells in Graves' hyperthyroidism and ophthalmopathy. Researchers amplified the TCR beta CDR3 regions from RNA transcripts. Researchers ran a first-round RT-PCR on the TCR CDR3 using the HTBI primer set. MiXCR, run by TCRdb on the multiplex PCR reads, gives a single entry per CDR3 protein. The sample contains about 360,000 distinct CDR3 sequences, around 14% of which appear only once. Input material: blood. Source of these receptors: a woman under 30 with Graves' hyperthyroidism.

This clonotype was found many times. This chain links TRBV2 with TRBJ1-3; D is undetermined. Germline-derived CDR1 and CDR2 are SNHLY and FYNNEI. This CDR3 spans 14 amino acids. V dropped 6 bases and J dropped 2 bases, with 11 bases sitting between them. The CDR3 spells CASSPEVAGNTIYF. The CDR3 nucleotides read TGTGCCAGCAGCCCAGAGGTAGCTGGAAACACCATATATTTT.

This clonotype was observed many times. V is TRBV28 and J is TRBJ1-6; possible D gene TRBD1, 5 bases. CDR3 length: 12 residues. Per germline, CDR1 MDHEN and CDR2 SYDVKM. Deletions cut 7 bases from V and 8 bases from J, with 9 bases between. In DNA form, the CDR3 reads TGTGCCAGCAAGGGAGGGGATTCACCCCTCCACTTT. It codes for CASKGGDSPLHF.

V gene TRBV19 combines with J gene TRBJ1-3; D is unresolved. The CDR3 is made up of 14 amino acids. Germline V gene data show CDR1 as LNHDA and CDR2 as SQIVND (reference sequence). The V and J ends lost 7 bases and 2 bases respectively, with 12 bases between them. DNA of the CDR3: TGTGCCAGTAAAAACGGACTGACTGGAAACACCATATATTTT. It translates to CASKNGLTGNTIYF.

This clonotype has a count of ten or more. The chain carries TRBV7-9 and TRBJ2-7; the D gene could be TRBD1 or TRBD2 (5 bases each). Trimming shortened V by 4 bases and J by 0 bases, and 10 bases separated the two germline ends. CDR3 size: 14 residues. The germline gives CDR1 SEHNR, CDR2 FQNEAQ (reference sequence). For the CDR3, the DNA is TGTGCCAGCAGCTCGGGGCTCACCTCCTACGAGCAGTACTTC. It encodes CASSSGLTSYEQYF.

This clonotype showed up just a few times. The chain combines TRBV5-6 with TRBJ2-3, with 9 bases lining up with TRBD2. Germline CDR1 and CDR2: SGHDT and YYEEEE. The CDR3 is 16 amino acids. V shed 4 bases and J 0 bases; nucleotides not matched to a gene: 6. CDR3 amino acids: CASSQPGTSSTDTQYF. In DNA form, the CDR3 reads TGTGCCAGCAGCCAACCCGGGACTAGCAGCACAGATACGCAGTATTTT.

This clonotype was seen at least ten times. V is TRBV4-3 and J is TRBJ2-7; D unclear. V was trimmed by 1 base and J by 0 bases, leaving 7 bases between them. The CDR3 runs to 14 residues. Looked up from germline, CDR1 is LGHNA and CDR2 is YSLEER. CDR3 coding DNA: TGCGCCAGCAGCCAAGGGACGGCCTCCTACGAGCAGTACTTC. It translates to CASSQGTASYEQYF.

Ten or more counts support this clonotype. CDR3: CASSTPTGTGDTEAFF. DNA for the CDR3: TGTGCCAGCAGCACACCTACCGGGACAGGGGACACTGAAGCTTTCTTT. V gene TRBV7-2 combines with J gene TRBJ1-1, with TRBD1 matching 10 bases. CDR1 and CDR2 (germline): SGHTA, FQGNSA. This CDR3 has 16 residues. Trimming at V came to 5 bases and at J to 3 bases, leaving 9 bases not matched to a gene. The full variable domain, its missing parts supplied by reference TRBV7-2 and TRBJ1-1, is GAGVSQSPSNKVTEKGKDVELRCDPISGHTALYWYRQSLGQGLEFLIYFQGNSAPDKSGLPSDRFSAERTGGSVSTLTIQRTQQEDSAVYLCASSTPTGTGDTEAFFGQGTRLTVV.

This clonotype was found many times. As DNA, the CDR3 is TGTGCCAGCAGTTACTCGGCGAACACTGAAGCTTTCTTT. It encodes CASSYSANTEAFF. The V and J genes are TRBV6-2 or TRBV6-3 and TRBJ1-1; no clear D gene. This CDR3 is 13 amino acids long. The germline V and J ends were trimmed by 0 bases and 1 base, with 3 bases remaining between them. In germline, CDR1 is MNHEY, CDR2 SVGEGT.

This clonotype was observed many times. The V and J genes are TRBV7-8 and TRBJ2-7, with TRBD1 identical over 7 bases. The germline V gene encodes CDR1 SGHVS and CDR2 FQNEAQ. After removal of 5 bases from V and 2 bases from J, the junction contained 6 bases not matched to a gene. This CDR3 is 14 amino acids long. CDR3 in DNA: TGTGCCAGCAGCCGAAGGACAGGAACCTACGAGCAGTACTTC. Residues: CASSRRTGTYEQYF. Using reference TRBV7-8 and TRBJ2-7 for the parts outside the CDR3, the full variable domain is GAGVSQSPRYKVAKRGQDVALRCDPISGHVSLFWYQQALGQGPEFLTYFQNEAQLDKSGLPSDRFFAERPEGSVSTLKIQRTQQEDSAVYLCASSRRTGTYEQYFGPGTRLTVT.

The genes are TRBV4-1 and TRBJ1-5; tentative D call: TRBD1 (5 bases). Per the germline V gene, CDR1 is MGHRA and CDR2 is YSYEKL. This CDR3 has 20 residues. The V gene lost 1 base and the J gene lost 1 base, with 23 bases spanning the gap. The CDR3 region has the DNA TGCGCCAGCAGCCAAGGAAGGGCAGGGCGATTTCCTAGGAGCAATCAGCCCCAGCATTTT. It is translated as CASSQGRAGRFPRSNQPQHF.

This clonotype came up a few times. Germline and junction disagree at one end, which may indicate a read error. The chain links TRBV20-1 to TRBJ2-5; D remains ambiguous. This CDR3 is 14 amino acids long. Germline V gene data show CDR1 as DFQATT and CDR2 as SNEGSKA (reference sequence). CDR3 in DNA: TGCAGTGCTGGAGAGAACGGATACCAAGAGACCCAGTACTTC. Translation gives CSAGENGYQETQYF.

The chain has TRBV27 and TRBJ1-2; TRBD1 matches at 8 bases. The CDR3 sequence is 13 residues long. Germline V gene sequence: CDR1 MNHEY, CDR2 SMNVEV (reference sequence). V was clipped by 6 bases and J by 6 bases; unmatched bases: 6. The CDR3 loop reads CASSRAGGDGYTF. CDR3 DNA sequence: TGTGCCAGCAGCCGGGCAGGGGGCGATGGCTACACCTTC.

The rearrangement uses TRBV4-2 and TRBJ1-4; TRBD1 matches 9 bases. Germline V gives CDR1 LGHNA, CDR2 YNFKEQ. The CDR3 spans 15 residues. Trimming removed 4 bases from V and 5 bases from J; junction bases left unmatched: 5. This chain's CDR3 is CASSPVGQGNEKLFF. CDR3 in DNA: TGTGCCAGCAGCCCAGTCGGACAGGGGAATGAAAAACTGTTTTTT.

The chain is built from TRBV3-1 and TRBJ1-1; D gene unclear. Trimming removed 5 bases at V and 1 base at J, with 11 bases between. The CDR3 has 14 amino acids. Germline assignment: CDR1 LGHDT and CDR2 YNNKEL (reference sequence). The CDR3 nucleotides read TGTGCCAGCAGCTCTAACTTGCCGAACACTGAAGCTTTCTTT. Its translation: CASSSNLPNTEAFF.

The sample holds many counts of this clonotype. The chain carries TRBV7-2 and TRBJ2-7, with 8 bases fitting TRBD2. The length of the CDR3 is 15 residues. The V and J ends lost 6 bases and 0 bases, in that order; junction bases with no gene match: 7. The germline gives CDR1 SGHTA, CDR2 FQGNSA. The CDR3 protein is CASRPAGGSSYEQYF. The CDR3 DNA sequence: TGTGCCAGCAGGCCCGCGGGGGGTTCCTCCTACGAGCAGTACTTC. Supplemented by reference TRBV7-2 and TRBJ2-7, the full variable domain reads GAGVSQSPSNKVTEKGKDVELRCDPISGHTALYWYRQSLGQGLEFLIYFQGNSAPDKSGLPSDRFSAERTGGSVSTLTIQRTQQEDSAVYLCASRPAGGSSYEQYFGPGTRLTVT.

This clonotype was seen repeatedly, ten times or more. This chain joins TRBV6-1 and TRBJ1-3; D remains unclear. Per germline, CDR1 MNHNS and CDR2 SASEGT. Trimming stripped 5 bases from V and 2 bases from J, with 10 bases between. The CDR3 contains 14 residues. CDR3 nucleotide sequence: TGTGCCAGCAGTTCAACAGCTACTGGAAACACCATATATTTT. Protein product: CASSSTATGNTIYF.

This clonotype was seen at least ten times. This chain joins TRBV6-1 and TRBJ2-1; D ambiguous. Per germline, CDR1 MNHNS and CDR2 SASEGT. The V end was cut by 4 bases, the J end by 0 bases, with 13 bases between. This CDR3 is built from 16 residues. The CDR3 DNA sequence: TGTGCCAGCAGTGTCCAAAGGTCCAGCTCCTACAATGAGCAGTTCTTC. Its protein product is CASSVQRSSSYNEQFF.

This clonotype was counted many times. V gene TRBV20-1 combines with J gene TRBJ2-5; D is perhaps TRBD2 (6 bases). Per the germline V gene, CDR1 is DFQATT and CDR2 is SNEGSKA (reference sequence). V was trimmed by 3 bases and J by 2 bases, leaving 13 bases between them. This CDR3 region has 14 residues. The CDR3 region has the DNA TGCAGTGCTAGTACAGCGGGCGTACAAGAGACCCAGTACTTC. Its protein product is CSASTAGVQETQYF.

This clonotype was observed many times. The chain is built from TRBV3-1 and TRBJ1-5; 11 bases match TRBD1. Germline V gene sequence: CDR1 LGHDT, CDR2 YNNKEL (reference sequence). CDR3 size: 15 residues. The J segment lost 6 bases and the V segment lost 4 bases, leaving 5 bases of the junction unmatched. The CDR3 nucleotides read TGTGCCAGCAGCCCAGGACAGGGGGCTCTTCAGCCCCAGCATTTT. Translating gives CASSPGQGALQPQHF.

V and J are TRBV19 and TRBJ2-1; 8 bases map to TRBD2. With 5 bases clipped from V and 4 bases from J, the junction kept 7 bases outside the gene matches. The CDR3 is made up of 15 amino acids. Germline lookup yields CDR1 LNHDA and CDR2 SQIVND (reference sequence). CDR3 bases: TGTGCCAGTAGTGCCGGCCGGGGGGGATACAATGAGCAGTTCTTC. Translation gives CASSAGRGGYNEQFF.

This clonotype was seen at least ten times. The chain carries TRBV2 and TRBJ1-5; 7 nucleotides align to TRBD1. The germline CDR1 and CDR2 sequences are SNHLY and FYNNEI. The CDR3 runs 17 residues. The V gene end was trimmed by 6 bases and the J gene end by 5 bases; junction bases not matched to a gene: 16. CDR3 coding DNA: TGTGCCAGCAGCGACGGTACCGGGACAGAGTACGATCAGCCCCAGCATTTT. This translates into CASSDGTGTEYDQPQHF.

In DNA form, the CDR3 reads TGTGCCAGCAGCCGACCGGGACAGGCGCTGAGCTACGAGCAGTACTTC. As protein: CASSRPGQALSYEQYF. The rearrangement links TRBV6-2 or TRBV6-3 to TRBJ2-7; TRBD1 matches at 8 bases. The CDR3 spans 16 residues. Per germline, CDR1 MNHEY and CDR2 SVGEGT. With 6 bases clipped from V and 3 bases from J, the junction kept 13 bases outside the gene matches.

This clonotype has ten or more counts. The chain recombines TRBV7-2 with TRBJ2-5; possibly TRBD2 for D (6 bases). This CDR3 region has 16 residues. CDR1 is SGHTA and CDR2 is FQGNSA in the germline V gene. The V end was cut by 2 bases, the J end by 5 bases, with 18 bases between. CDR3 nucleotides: TGTGCCAGCAGCTTATATGGAGGGGCCGGCCCGGAGACCCAGTACTTC. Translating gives CASSLYGGAGPETQYF.

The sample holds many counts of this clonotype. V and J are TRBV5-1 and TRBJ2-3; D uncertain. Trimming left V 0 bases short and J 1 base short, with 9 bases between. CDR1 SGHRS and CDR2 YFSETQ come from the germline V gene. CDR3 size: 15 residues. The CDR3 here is CASSLADSRTDTQYF. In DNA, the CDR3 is TGCGCCAGCAGCTTGGCAGACTCTCGCACAGATACGCAGTATTTT.